The source of this T cell receptor (beta chain) is a study of cytomegalovirus exposure and HLA in healthy donors. Study-level results: DRB1 had the most TCR associations and HLA-C the fewest, a later analysis found, with rates varying by HLA locus. With further analysis later on, most CMV-associated TCR beta chains appeared HLA-restricted. Prior analysis indicated that the majority of TCR beta V segments exhibited productivity approximately 87% or approximately 30% of the time.

Trimming pared 2 bases from V and 6 bases from J, leaving 10 bases between. CDR3 length: 13 amino acids. The germline gives CDR1 MDHEN, CDR2 SYDVKM. This clone occurred a few times. The antigen is not known. A multiplex PCR was run with 60 Vbeta primers and 13 Jbeta primers. TCRdb's table, derived via immunoSEQ multiplex PCR, lists solely in-frame clones and lacks some. The data contain more than 110,000 clones, roughly 70% of them seen just once; the ten biggest clones take up approximately 2%. The sample taken for sequencing was PBMCs. V and J are TRBV28 and TRBJ1-2, with D perhaps matching TRBD1 (5 bases). The TCR was taken from a woman between 55 and 75 years old in good health and CMV-seropositive. In DNA, the CDR3 is TGTGCCAGCAGTTTACCCCCGACAGATGGCTACACCTTC. Translating it yields CASSLPPTDGYTF.